The TCR beta chain under discussion was sequenced for a study of T cells in Graves' hyperthyroidism and ophthalmopathy. Overall study results and limits: The blood repertoire included most of the expanded thyroid clonotypes above 0.001. Ophthalmopathy was predicted by the model a median of around 5.9 months ahead of onset. From stable hyperthyroidism, ophthalmopathy was separated by a 13 V-J model.

The study excluded patients with uncontrolled infection, other autoimmune disease, pregnancy or lactation. This clonotype showed up many times. Its cognate antigen is unknown. Amplified TCR beta CDR3 regions derived from RNA transcripts. The TCR CDR3 was amplified in a first-round RT-PCR using the HTBI primer set. TCRdb independently ran MiXCR on the multiplex PCR reads; one entry per CDR3 protein. Among some 600,000 distinct CDR3 sequences listed, about 15% were seen once. Trimming removed 3 bases from V and 3 bases from J, with 14 bases in between. The CDR3 extends over 16 amino acids. Germline CDR1 reads ENHRY; CDR2 reads SYGVKD.

The rearrangement uses TRBV10-3 and TRBJ2-2, with D perhaps TRBD1 (6 bases). The source material was blood. The TCR sequence derives from a young woman with Graves' hyperthyroidism that later progressed to Graves' ophthalmopathy. The CDR3 loop is CAISDPDRRYTGELFF. CDR3 DNA: TGTGCCATCAGTGATCCCGACAGGCGTTACACCGGGGAGCTGTTTTTT.